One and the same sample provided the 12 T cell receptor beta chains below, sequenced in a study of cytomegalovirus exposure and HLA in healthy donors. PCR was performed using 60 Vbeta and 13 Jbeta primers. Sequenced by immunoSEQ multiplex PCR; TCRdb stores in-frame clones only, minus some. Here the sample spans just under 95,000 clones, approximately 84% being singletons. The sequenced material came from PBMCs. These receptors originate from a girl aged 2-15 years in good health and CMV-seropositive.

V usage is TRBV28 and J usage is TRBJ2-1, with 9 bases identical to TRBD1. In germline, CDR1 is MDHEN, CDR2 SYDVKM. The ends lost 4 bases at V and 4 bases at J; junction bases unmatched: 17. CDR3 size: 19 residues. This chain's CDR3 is CASSSSWSATGGLYNEQFF. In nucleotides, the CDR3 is TGTGCCAGCAGTTCATCTTGGTCCGCGACAGGGGGACTTTACAATGAGCAGTTCTTC.

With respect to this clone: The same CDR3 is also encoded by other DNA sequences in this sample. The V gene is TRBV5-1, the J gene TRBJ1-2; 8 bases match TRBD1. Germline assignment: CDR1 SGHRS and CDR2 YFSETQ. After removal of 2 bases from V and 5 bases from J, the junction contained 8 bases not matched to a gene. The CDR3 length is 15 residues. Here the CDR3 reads CASSLEGQGVYGYTF. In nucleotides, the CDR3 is TGCGCCAGCAGCTTAGAAGGACAGGGTGTTTATGGCTACACCTTC.

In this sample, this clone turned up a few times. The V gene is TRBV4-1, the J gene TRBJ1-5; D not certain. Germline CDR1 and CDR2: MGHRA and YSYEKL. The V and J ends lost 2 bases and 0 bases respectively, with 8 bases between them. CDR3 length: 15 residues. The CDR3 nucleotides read TGCGCCAGCAGCCAATGGCTTTATAGCAATCAGCCCCAGCATTTT. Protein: CASSQWLYSNQPQHF.

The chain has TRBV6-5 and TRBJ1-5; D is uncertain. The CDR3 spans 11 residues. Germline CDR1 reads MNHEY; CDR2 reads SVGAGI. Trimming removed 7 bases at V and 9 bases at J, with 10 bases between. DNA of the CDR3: TGTGCCAGCAACCGAGATGGGCCCCAGCATTTT. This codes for CASNRDGPQHF.

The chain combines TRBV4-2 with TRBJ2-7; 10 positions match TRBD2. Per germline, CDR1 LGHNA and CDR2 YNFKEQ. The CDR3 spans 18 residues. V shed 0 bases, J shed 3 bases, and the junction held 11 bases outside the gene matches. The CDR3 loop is CASSQEVASGSWIYEQYF. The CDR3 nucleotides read TGTGCCAGCAGCCAAGAGGTGGCTAGCGGGAGTTGGATCTACGAGCAGTACTTC.

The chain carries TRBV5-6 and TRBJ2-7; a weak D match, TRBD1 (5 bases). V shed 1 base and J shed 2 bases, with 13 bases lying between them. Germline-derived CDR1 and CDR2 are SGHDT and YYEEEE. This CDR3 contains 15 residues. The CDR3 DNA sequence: TGTGCCAGCAGCTTGAATTTGGTGGGGCCCTACGAGCAGTACTTC. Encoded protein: CASSLNLVGPYEQYF.

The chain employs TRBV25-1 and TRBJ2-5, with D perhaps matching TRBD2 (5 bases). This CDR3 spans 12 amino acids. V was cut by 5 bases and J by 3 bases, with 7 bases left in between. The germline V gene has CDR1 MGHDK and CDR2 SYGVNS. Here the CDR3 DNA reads TGTGCCAGCAGTAGCGGAGAAGAGACCCAGTACTTC. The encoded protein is CASSSGEETQYF.

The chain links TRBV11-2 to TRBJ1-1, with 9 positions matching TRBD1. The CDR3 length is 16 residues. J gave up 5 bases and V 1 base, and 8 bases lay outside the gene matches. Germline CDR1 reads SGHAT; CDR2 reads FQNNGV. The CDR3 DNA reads TGTGCCAGCAGCTTAGGTCGCCGGGACAGGGAGACTGAAGCTTTCTTT. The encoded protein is CASSLGRRDRETEAFF. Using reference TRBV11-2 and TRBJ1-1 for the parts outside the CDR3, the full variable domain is EAGVAQSPRYKIIEKRQSVAFWCNPISGHATLYWYQQILGQGPKLLIQFQNNGVVDDSQLPKDRFSAERLKGVDSTLKIQPAKLEDSAVYLCASSLGRRDRETEAFFGQGTRLTVV.

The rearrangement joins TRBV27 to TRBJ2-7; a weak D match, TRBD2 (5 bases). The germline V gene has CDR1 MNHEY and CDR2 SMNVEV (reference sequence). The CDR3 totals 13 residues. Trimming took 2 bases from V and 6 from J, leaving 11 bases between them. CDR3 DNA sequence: TGTGCCAGCAGTTTAGGATTCCGGGGCGAGCAGTACTTC. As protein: CASSLGFRGEQYF.

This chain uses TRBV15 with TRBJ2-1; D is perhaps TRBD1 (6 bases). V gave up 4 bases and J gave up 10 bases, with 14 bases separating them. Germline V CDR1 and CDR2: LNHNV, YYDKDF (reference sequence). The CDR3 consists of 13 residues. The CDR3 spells CATSTPQGREQFF. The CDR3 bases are TGTGCCACCAGCACTCCACAGGGACGGGAGCAGTTCTTC.

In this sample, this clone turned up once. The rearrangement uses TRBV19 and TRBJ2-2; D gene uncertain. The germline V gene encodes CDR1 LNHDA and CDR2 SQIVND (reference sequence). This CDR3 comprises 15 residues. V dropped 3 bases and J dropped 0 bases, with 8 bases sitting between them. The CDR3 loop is CASSIWPSNTGELFF. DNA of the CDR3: TGTGCCAGTAGTATTTGGCCCTCGAACACCGGGGAGCTGTTTTTT.

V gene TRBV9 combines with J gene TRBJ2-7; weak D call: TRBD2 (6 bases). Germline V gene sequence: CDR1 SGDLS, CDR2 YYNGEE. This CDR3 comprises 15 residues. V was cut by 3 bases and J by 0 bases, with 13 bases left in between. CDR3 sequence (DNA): TGTGCCAGCAGCGAGGAGGGGTCATCCTCCTACGAGCAGTACTTC. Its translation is CASSEEGSSSYEQYF. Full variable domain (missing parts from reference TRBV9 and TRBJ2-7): DSGVTQTPKHLITATGQRVTLRCSPRSGDLSVYWYQQSLDQGLQFLIQYYNGEERAKGNILERFSAQQFPDLHSELNLSSLELGDSALYFCASSEEGSSSYEQYFGPGTRLTVT.